These T cell receptor beta chains were read from a single sample in a study of cytomegalovirus exposure and HLA in healthy donors. The data were produced by immunoSEQ multiplex PCR, yet TCRdb's version contains in-frame clones alone and is incomplete. The data hold more than 50,000 clones, with 90% to 95% observed a single time. The sequenced material came from PBMCs. These receptors were collected from a man younger than 35 in good health and CMV-seronegative. Both conserved end residues are part of each CDR3. The order of the fields is J gene, D gene, V gene, clone size, CDR3 protein, CDR3 DNA. A D gene is named only where the DNA matches it firmly. The size of a clone is reported for some rows only, either as once, few or many, or as a class for expanded clones.

J: TRBJ2-2; D: .; V: TRBV6-4; size: .; CDR3: CASSDSMGADTGELFF; DNA: TGTGCCAGCAGTGACTCGATGGGGGCGGACACCGGGGAGCTGTTTTTT
J: TRBJ2-7; D: TRBD1; V: TRBV5-5; size: once; CDR3: CASSLNWDSYEQYF; DNA: TGTGCCAGCAGCTTGAATTGGGACAGCTACGAGCAGTACTTC
J: TRBJ1-2; D: TRBD1; V: TRBV6-5; size: .; CDR3: CASSYRTGNGYTF; DNA: TGTGCCAGCAGTTACCGGACAGGGAATGGCTACACCTTC
J: TRBJ2-3; D: TRBD1; V: TRBV4-3; size: once; CDR3: CASSRGPGQGSTDTQYF; DNA: TGCGCCAGCAGCCGGGGACCGGGACAGGGGAGCACAGATACGCAGTATTTT
J: TRBJ2-1; D: .; V: TRBV2; size: .; CDR3: CASAELTGLVYNEQFF; DNA: TGTGCCAGCGCAGAACTCACGGGACTCGTCTACAATGAGCAGTTCTTC
J: TRBJ1-1; D: .; V: TRBV27; size: .; CDR3: CASSPGDRVGTEAFF; DNA: TGTGCCAGCAGTCCGGGCGACAGAGTGGGCACTGAAGCTTTCTTT
J: TRBJ1-3; D: TRBD1; V: TRBV5-5; size: .; CDR3: CASSFGTGLSGNTIYF; DNA: TGTGCCAGCAGCTTTGGGACAGGGCTCTCTGGAAACACCATATATTTT
J: TRBJ2-7; D: TRBD2; V: TRBV6-1; size: .; CDR3: CASSVRLAAGGRNEQYF; DNA: TGTGCCAGCAGTGTGCGACTAGCGGCGGGAGGGCGGAACGAGCAGTACTTC
J: TRBJ1-2; D: .; V: TRBV6-5; size: .; CDR3: CASTDRNNYGYTF; DNA: TGTGCCAGCACCGACAGGAATAACTATGGCTACACCTTC
J: TRBJ1-1; D: .; V: TRBV19; size: .; CDR3: CASSIRRLRQGNTEAFF; DNA: TGTGCCAGTAGTATACGGCGTTTAAGGCAGGGGAACACTGAAGCTTTCTTT